A single sample gave rise to the 18 T cell receptor beta chains below, sequenced in a study of T cell responses to AZD1222 COVID-19 vaccine. Profiled with immunoSEQ multiplex PCR; TCRdb holds only in-frame clones, not every one. The sample lists fewer than 200,000 clones; more than 80% were seen once. The sequencing here drew on peripheral blood, taken 28 days after the second dose of the MenACWY control vaccine. The receptors derive from an adult who received the MenACWY meningococcal vaccine as a control.

The CDR3 DNA reads TGTGCCAGTAAAATCGGTCCAAATCCAAGTCAGCCCCAGCATTTT. This gives the protein CASKIGPNPSQPQHF. The V gene is TRBV19, the J gene TRBJ1-5; unclear D gene. Germline loops: CDR1 LNHDA, CDR2 SQIVND (reference sequence). The CDR3 length is 15 residues. V was shortened by 7 bases and J by 6 bases, with 19 bases between the two germline ends.

The CDR3 sequence is CASSTHNSPLHF. Here the CDR3 DNA reads TGTGCCAGCAGTACCCATAATTCACCCCTCCACTTT. The V and J genes are TRBV6-6 and TRBJ1-6; D unclear. The CDR3 is made up of 12 amino acids. The germline V gene encodes CDR1 MNHNY and CDR2 SVGAGI (reference sequence). V lost 5 bases, J lost 5 bases, and 4 bases lay in between.

The chain joins TRBV6-5 to TRBJ1-3; D is uncertain. In germline, CDR1 is MNHEY, CDR2 SVGAGI. The V gene lost 11 bases and the J gene lost 9 bases, with 17 bases spanning the gap. The CDR3 spans 12 residues. CDR3 sequence: CAAPSLSGTIYF. CDR3 in DNA: TGTGCCGCCCCCAGTTTGAGCGGCACCATATATTTT.

V is TRBV19 and J is TRBJ1-1; 8 nucleotides match TRBD1. Germline assignment: CDR1 LNHDA and CDR2 SQIVND (reference sequence). The CDR3 covers 16 residues. Germline trimming cut 7 bases from V and 1 base from J; bases unmatched to any gene: 11. Written as DNA, the CDR3 is TGTGCCAGTATCCCCCTCTCCAGGGGGCGGAACACTGAAGCTTTCTTT. This gives the protein CASIPLSRGRNTEAFF.

The chain is built from TRBV7-3 and TRBJ1-2; D remains unclear. Germline values: CDR1 SGHTA, CDR2 FQGTGA. V was pared by 8 bases and J by 7 bases, with 14 bases between. This CDR3 region has 12 residues. CDR3 loop: CASGRPGGGYTF. CDR3 DNA: TGTGCCAGCGGACGGCCGGGCGGTGGCTACACCTTC.

The CDR3 sequence is CASSSRVAEGEQFF. The CDR3 coding sequence is TGTGCCAGCAGCTCCCGGGTTGCGGAGGGTGAGCAGTTCTTC. The J gene is TRBJ2-1, the V gene TRBV7-8, with D possibly matching TRBD2 (6 bases). The CDR3 has 14 residues. V was clipped by 4 bases and J by 9 bases, with 16 bases between them. The V gene's germline CDR1 is SGHVS and CDR2 FQNEAQ.

The chain couples TRBV5-1 to TRBJ2-2, with 8 bases aligning to TRBD2. The CDR3 runs to 17 residues. Germline trimming cut 4 bases from V and 0 bases from J; bases unmatched to any gene: 8. The germline gives CDR1 SGHRS, CDR2 YFSETQ. The CDR3 DNA sequence: TGCGCCAGCAGCCCTCGGGCGGGAGGTTCGAACACCGGGGAGCTGTTTTTT. Protein sequence: CASSPRAGGSNTGELFF. Filled out from reference TRBV5-1 and TRBJ2-2, the complete variable domain reads KAGVTQTPRYLIKTRGQQVTLSCSPISGHRSVSWYQQTPGQGLQFLFEYFSETQRNKGNFPGRFSGRQFSNSRSEMNVSTLELGDSALYLCASSPRAGGSNTGELFFGEGSRLTVL.

The chain recombines TRBV19 with TRBJ1-5, with D possibly being TRBD1 (6 bases). CDR3 length: 16 residues. Deletions cut 9 bases from V and 0 bases from J, with 18 bases between. Germline CDR1 is LNHDA and CDR2 is SQIVND (reference sequence). The CDR3 DNA follows: TGTGCCAGCCTTAGGGGGACTACCCATAGCAATCAGCCCCAGCATTTT. Translation gives CASLRGTTHSNQPQHF.

The chain links TRBV19 to TRBJ2-1, with D tentatively TRBD1 (6 bases). This CDR3 spans 15 amino acids. Germline V CDR1 and CDR2: LNHDA, SQIVND (reference sequence). V shed 1 base and J shed 2 bases, with 9 bases lying between them. The CDR3 region has the DNA TGTGCCAGTAGTATAGCCAGGGGACCCTACAATGAGCAGTTCTTC. Protein product: CASSIARGPYNEQFF.

This rearrangement joins TRBV24-1 to TRBJ1-3; TRBD1 is a possible D gene (6 bases). In germline, CDR1 is KGHDR, CDR2 SFDVKD. V lost 9 bases to trimming and J lost 1 base, with 9 bases between them. The CDR3 is 13 residues long. CDR3 sequence: CATSQGSGNTIYF. The DNA for the CDR3 is TGTGCCACCTCACAGGGTTCTGGAAACACCATATATTTT.

The rearrangement uses TRBV7-8 and TRBJ1-2; D might be TRBD1 (6 bases). Germline-derived CDR1 and CDR2 are SGHVS and FQNEAQ. The CDR3 has 14 residues. Trimming took 4 bases from V and 5 from J, leaving 14 bases between them. Written as DNA, the CDR3 is TGTGCCAGCAGCTCACCCGACAGGTCGTATGGCTACACCTTC. Translated: CASSSPDRSYGYTF. The full variable domain, with the rest looked up from reference TRBV7-8 and TRBJ1-2, is GAGVSQSPRYKVAKRGQDVALRCDPISGHVSLFWYQQALGQGPEFLTYFQNEAQLDKSGLPSDRFFAERPEGSVSTLKIQRTQQEDSAVYLCASSSPDRSYGYTFGSGTRLTVV.

In its sample, this clone was seen once. The J gene is TRBJ2-3, the V gene TRBV5-5; TRBD2 agrees at 12 bases. Trimming took 4 bases from V and 3 from J; bases not matched to a gene: 3. Germline V CDR1 and CDR2: SGHKS, YYEKEE (reference sequence). The CDR3 contains 15 residues. The CDR3 reads CASSATSGSTDTQYF. DNA for the CDR3: TGTGCCAGCAGCGCGACTAGCGGGAGTACAGATACGCAGTATTTT.

The chain is built from TRBV27 and TRBJ1-6, with unresolved D. The CDR3 is 15 amino acids. V was cut by 0 bases and J by 5 bases, with 8 bases left in between. Germline loops: CDR1 MNHEY, CDR2 SMNVEV (reference sequence). The chain's CDR3 is CASSLSWQDNSPLHF. The CDR3 bases are TGTGCCAGCAGTTTATCGTGGCAGGATAATTCACCCCTCCACTTT.

V is TRBV7-6 and J is TRBJ2-1; tentative D call: TRBD1 (5 bases). V was clipped by 1 base and J by 0 bases, with 13 bases between them. The CDR3 is 17 residues long. Looked up from germline, CDR1 is SGHVS and CDR2 is FNYEAQ. CDR3 region: CASSLDAGRSSYNEQFF. CDR3 in DNA: TGTGCCAGCAGCTTAGACGCAGGGCGAAGCTCCTACAATGAGCAGTTCTTC. Full variable domain (rest looked up from reference TRBV7-6 and TRBJ2-1): GAGVSQSPRYKVTKRGQDVALRCDPISGHVSLYWYRQALGQGPEFLTYFNYEAQQDKSGLPNDRFSAERPEGSISTLTIQRTEQRDSAMYRCASSLDAGRSSYNEQFFGPGTRLTVL.

The chain employs TRBV6-5 and TRBJ1-5; 7 positions agree with TRBD1. Germline CDR1 and CDR2: MNHEY and SVGAGI. With 7 bases clipped from V and 11 bases from J, the junction kept 17 bases outside the gene matches. The CDR3 has 15 amino acids. The CDR3 region is CASTPGQAPFSSQHF. DNA of the CDR3: TGTGCCAGCACCCCCGGACAGGCCCCGTTTAGCTCCCAGCATTTT.

The chain combines TRBV6-5 with TRBJ1-5; D is unclear. Germline CDR1 MNHEY, CDR2 SVGAGI. V dropped 6 bases and J dropped 1 base, with 10 bases sitting between them. The CDR3 has 14 amino acids. In DNA form, the CDR3 reads TGTGCCAGCAGGGCAGGTAGGAGCAATCAGCCCCAGCATTTT. Translating it yields CASRAGRSNQPQHF.

This clone was seen just once. The chain is built from TRBV6-5 and TRBJ2-5; the D call may be TRBD1 or TRBD2 (5 bases each). Germline CDR1 is MNHEY and CDR2 is SVGAGI. CDR3 size: 15 residues. V dropped 8 bases and J dropped 5 bases, with 21 bases sitting between them. The CDR3 coding sequence is TGTGCCAGCGATTGGGACGGTGTCAACTTTGAGACCCAGTACTTC. It encodes CASDWDGVNFETQYF.

The chain is built from TRBV11-2 and TRBJ2-3, with no clear D. The CDR3 extends over 14 amino acids. Trimming left V 1 base short and J 6 bases short, with 11 bases between. Germline assignment: CDR1 SGHAT and CDR2 FQNNGV. The CDR3 region has the DNA TGTGCCAGCAGCTTAGGTGGTACACCGGATACGCAGTATTTT. It yields the protein CASSLGGTPDTQYF.